Below, 20 T cell receptor beta chains from the same sample are listed, as sequenced in a study of long-term antiretroviral therapy in people with HIV. Survey-level immunoSEQ v3.0 assays were run. TCRdb keeps only in-frame clones here, not all; method: immunoSEQ multiplex PCR. Among about 35,000 clones listed, about 93% were seen once. The sequenced sample was unsorted PBMCs, obtained 4.1 years after starting antiretroviral therapy. The receptors were sampled from a woman in her forties or fifties with HIV.

The genes are TRBV6-5 and TRBJ1-1; D unresolved. There are 13 residues in the CDR3. Looked up from germline, CDR1 is MNHEY and CDR2 is SVGAGI. V was cut by 3 bases and J by 11 bases, with 16 bases left in between. The CDR3 sequence is CASSYSTAGPAFF. The CDR3 nucleotides read TGTGCCAGCAGTTATTCAACGGCAGGCCCCGCTTTCTTT.

The rearrangement uses TRBV5-1 and TRBJ1-2; TRBD1 is a possible D gene (5 bases). CDR3 size: 13 residues. V lost 7 bases, J lost 4 bases, and 14 bases lay in between. The V gene's germline CDR1 is SGHRS and CDR2 YFSETQ. The DNA for the CDR3 is TGCGCCAGCGGGGCCGACCGTCCCTATGGCTACACCTTC. Protein product: CASGADRPYGYTF.

The chain is built from TRBV7-9 and TRBJ1-1; 7 nucleotides agree with TRBD1. With V trimmed by 5 bases and J by 0 bases, 9 bases remained unmatched. CDR3 length: 16 residues. Germline V CDR1 and CDR2: SEHNR, FQNEAQ (reference sequence). CDR3: CASSTYRGGMNTEAFF. DNA of the CDR3: TGTGCCAGCAGCACGTACAGGGGAGGCATGAACACTGAAGCTTTCTTT.

This chain uses TRBV9 with TRBJ1-4; D not certain. V lost 4 bases, J lost 12 bases, and 13 bases lay in between. The CDR3 runs to 12 residues. Germline V gene lookup returns CDR1 SGDLS and CDR2 YYNGEE. CDR3 protein: CASSSSAHELFF. The CDR3, as DNA: TGTGCCAGCAGCTCATCAGCTCACGAACTGTTTTTT. The entire variable domain, with the rest obtained from reference TRBV9 and TRBJ1-4, is as follows: DSGVTQTPKHLITATGQRVTLRCSPRSGDLSVYWYQQSLDQGLQFLIQYYNGEERAKGNILERFSAQQFPDLHSELNLSSLELGDSALYFCASSSSAHELFFGSGTQLSVL.

CDR3 protein: CASSKRGAGSLETQYF. CDR3 bases: TGTGCCAGCAGCAAAAGGGGGGCGGGTTCCTTAGAGACCCAGTACTTC. V usage is TRBV7-3 and J usage is TRBJ2-5; tentatively, D is TRBD1 or TRBD2 (6 bases each). The length of the CDR3 is 16 residues. Trimming removed 5 bases from V and 4 bases from J, with 20 bases in between. Germline-derived CDR1 and CDR2 are SGHTA and FQGTGA.

This chain uses TRBV10-3 with TRBJ1-2; a weak D match, TRBD1 (5 bases). Germline loops: CDR1 ENHRY, CDR2 SYGVKD. Trimming left V 6 bases short and J 4 bases short, with 12 bases between. The CDR3 runs 13 residues. The CDR3 region has the DNA TGTGCCATCAGGGGGGAACTCAGCTATGGCTACACCTTC. It is translated as CAIRGELSYGYTF.

The chain uses TRBV19 and TRBJ2-2, with 7 bases lining up with TRBD2. The CDR3 totals 14 residues. The junction had 5 bases not matched to a gene; V was cut back by 5 bases and J by 5 bases. CDR1 is LNHDA and CDR2 is SQIVND in the germline V gene (reference sequence). The CDR3 loop is CASSAGTITGELFF. The CDR3 region has the DNA TGTGCCAGTAGTGCCGGGACTATTACCGGGGAGCTGTTTTTT.

This rearrangement joins TRBV5-1 to TRBJ1-2; 7 nucleotides align to TRBD1. The CDR3 length is 15 residues. In germline, CDR1 is SGHRS, CDR2 YFSETQ. V shed 4 bases and J 6 bases; nucleotides not matched to a gene: 12. CDR3 DNA sequence: TGCGCCAGCAGCCCGAGGACAGGAGGCCGAGATGGCTACACCTTC. It translates to CASSPRTGGRDGYTF.

This clone has a single count. This chain uses TRBV29-1 with TRBJ1-3; no clear D. Germline CDR1 SQVTM, CDR2 ANQGSEA. V was pared by 4 bases and J by 6 bases, with 16 bases between. The CDR3 contains 14 residues. DNA for the CDR3: TGCAGCGTTGCGAACCCGGAGTGGGAAAACACCATATATTTT. Its translation: CSVANPEWENTIYF.

The J gene is TRBJ2-7, the V gene TRBV7-2; the D gene could be TRBD1 or TRBD2 (5 bases each). CDR1 SGHTA and CDR2 FQGNSA come from the germline V gene. V was cut by 4 bases and J by 4 bases, with 14 bases left in between. The CDR3 has 14 residues. CDR3: CASSYRDGKYEQYF. The CDR3 coding sequence is TGTGCCAGCAGCTACCGGGACGGGAAGTACGAGCAGTACTTC.

The V gene is TRBV29-1, the J gene TRBJ2-2; D uncertain. The germline V gene has CDR1 SQVTM and CDR2 ANQGSEA. The ends were cut back, 1 base at V and 4 bases at J, with 7 bases in the middle. The CDR3 covers 13 residues. The CDR3 DNA follows: TGCAGCGTTGAAGTCCAGCCCACCGGGGAGCTGTTTTTT. It codes for CSVEVQPTGELFF.

This rearrangement joins TRBV4-3 to TRBJ1-2; weak D call: TRBD1 (5 bases). Germline V gives CDR1 LGHNA, CDR2 YSLEER. This CDR3 region has 18 residues. V was shortened by 4 bases and J by 4 bases, with 25 bases between the two germline ends. The DNA of the CDR3 is TGCGCCAGCAGCCGAAGATTCCCGGTACAGACAGAAACCTATGGCTACACCTTC. Residues: CASSRRFPVQTETYGYTF.

This clone was seen more than once but under ten times. The CDR3 nucleotides read TGTGCCAGCAGCGTAGTAGGGCTAGCGGGGGGTAGGGATACGCAGTATTTT. Translating gives CASSVVGLAGGRDTQYF. The J gene is TRBJ2-3, the V gene TRBV9; 11 nucleotides agree with TRBD2. The germline gives CDR1 SGDLS, CDR2 YYNGEE. The CDR3 totals 17 residues. Unmatched junction bases numbered 9, after V lost 0 bases and J lost 6 bases.

J is TRBJ1-2 and V is TRBV30; tentative D call: TRBD1 (6 bases). In germline, CDR1 is GTSNPN, CDR2 SVGIG (reference sequence). V was clipped by 8 bases and J by 4 bases, with 17 bases between them. The CDR3 runs to 13 residues. CDR3 loop: CAGQSERLYGYTF. As DNA, the CDR3 is TGTGCCGGACAGTCCGAAAGACTCTATGGCTACACCTTC.

This clone showed up just once. The V call is TRBV9, the J call TRBJ1-4; no definite D call. V was pared by 3 bases and J by 0 bases, with 9 bases between. CDR3 length equals 15 residues. Germline CDR1 and CDR2: SGDLS and YYNGEE. The CDR3: CASSAGGSTNEKLFF. DNA of the CDR3: TGTGCCAGCAGCGCGGGCGGTTCAACTAATGAAAAACTGTTTTTT.

The CDR3 region has the DNA TGTGCCAGCAGTGTTGGGACAGTCACTGAAGCTTTCTTT. It specifies CASSVGTVTEAFF. The chain combines TRBV6-1 with TRBJ1-1, with TRBD1 matching over 7 bases. Germline lookup yields CDR1 MNHNS and CDR2 SASEGT. This CDR3 region has 13 residues. J was trimmed by 4 bases and V by 4 bases; bases with no gene match: 3.

The gene calls are TRBV30 and TRBJ2-5, with D possibly being TRBD1 or TRBD2 (6 bases each). CDR1 and CDR2 (germline): GTSNPN, SVGIG (reference sequence). Trimming removed 0 bases from V and 1 base from J, with 15 bases in between. The CDR3 length is 16 residues. The CDR3 here is CAWSVRRGVLQETQYF. The CDR3 DNA follows: TGTGCCTGGAGTGTACGAAGGGGGGTACTCCAAGAGACCCAGTACTTC.

V gene TRBV6-4 combines with J gene TRBJ2-7; D gene uncertain. This CDR3 comprises 11 residues. Between the trimmed V and J ends, which lost 6 bases and 3 bases, there was a span of 6 bases. Germline V gene data show CDR1 as MRHNA and CDR2 as SNTAGT. The CDR3 sequence is CASRDLYEQYF. In DNA, the CDR3 is TGTGCCAGCAGAGACCTCTACGAGCAGTACTTC.

This chain joins TRBV19 and TRBJ1-4, with D maybe TRBD1 (5 bases). Germline V gene data show CDR1 as LNHDA and CDR2 as SQIVND (reference sequence). Deletions cut 7 bases from V and 6 bases from J, with 18 bases between. This CDR3 spans 15 amino acids. The CDR3: CASTSRGGGDEKLFF. The DNA of the CDR3 is TGTGCCAGTACCTCCCGGGGAGGAGGGGATGAAAAACTGTTTTTT.

This chain uses TRBV5-6 with TRBJ1-5; TRBD1 aligns across 9 bases. Germline loops: CDR1 SGHDT, CDR2 YYEEEE. V shed 0 bases and J 6 bases; nucleotides not matched to a gene: 10. The CDR3 runs to 17 residues. The CDR3 is CASSLGRSGTGSQPQHF. CDR3 nucleotide sequence: TGTGCCAGCAGCTTGGGACGCTCCGGGACAGGGAGTCAGCCCCAGCATTTT.